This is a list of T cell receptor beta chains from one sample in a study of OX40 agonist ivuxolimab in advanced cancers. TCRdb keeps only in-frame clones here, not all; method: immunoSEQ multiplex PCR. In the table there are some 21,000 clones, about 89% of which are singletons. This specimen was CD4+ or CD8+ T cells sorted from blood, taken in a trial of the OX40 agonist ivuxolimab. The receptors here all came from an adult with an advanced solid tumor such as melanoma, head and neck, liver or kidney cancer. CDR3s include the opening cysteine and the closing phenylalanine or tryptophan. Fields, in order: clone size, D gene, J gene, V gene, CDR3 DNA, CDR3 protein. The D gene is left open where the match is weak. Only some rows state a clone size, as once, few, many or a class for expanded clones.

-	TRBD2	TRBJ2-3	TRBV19	TGTGCCAGTAGTATGACTAGCGGGGTTTCTAGCACAGATACGCAGTATTTT	CASSMTSGVSSTDTQYF
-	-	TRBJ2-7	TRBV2	TGTGCCAGCAGTGAAGCGGGAGTGACCTACGAGCAGTACTTC	CASSEAGVTYEQYF
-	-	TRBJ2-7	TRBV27	TGTGCCAGCAGGACCTTAGGAGGGAGTTACGAGCAGTACTTC	CASRTLGGSYEQYF
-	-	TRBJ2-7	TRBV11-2	TGTGCCAGCAGCCCTGGCGGAGGTCGCGAGCAGTACTTC	CASSPGGGREQYF
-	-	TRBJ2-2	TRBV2	TGTGCCAGCAGTGACGTGGGAGACACCGGGGAGCTGTTTTTT	CASSDVGDTGELFF
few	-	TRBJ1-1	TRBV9	TGTGCCAGCAGCGAAGGAGGCGCTGAAGCTTTCTTT	CASSEGGAEAFF
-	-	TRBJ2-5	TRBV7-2	TGTGCCAGCAGCTTATCTGGGTTTGTGTCTCAAGAGACCCAGTACTTC	CASSLSGFVSQETQYF
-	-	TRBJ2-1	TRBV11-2	TGTGCCAGCAGCTCGGGCCCACACAATGAGCAGTTCTTC	CASSSGPHNEQFF
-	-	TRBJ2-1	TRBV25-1	TGTGCCAGCAGTGAGTTGTACTTCGACAATGAGCAGTTCTTC	CASSELYFDNEQFF
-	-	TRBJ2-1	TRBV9	TGTGCCAGCAGCTCTCGAAACAATGAGCAGTTCTTC	CASSSRNNEQFF
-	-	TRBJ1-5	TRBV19	TGTGCCAGCCGGGCGGGGGGCAATCAGCCCCAGCATTTT	CASRAGGNQPQHF
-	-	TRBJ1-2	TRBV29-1	TGCAGCGTTCCCGAGGCCCCGGGGCCGGCATTCTATGGCTACACCTTC	CSVPEAPGPAFYGYTF
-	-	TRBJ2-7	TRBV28	TGTGCCAGCGTCTCGCTATCGGGAAACTACGAGCAGTACTTC	CASVSLSGNYEQYF
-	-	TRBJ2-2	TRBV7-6	TGTGCCAGCAGCTCCTCCCCCTCCGAGGGATATTTCACCGGGGAGCTGTTTTTT	CASSSSPSEGYFTGELFF
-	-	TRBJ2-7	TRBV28	TGTGCCAGCAGTTTACTCGGGAGCGGGTGGTACGAGCAGTACTTC	CASSLLGSGWYEQYF
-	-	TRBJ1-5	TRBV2	TGTGCCAGCAGTGAAGCGAGCAGGGGCAGCAATCAGCCCCAGCATTTT	CASSEASRGSNQPQHF
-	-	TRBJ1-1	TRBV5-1	TGCGCCAGCAGCTTGGAGGGCACTGAAGCTTTCTTT	CASSLEGTEAFF
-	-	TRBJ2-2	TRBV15	TGTGCCACCGGGACACCCGCGAACACCGGGGAGCTGTTTTTT	CATGTPANTGELFF
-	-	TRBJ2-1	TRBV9	TGTGCCAGCAGCCCGGGCCCTAGTAGCGAGAACAATGAGCAGTTCTTC	CASSPGPSSENNEQFF
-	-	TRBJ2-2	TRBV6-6	TGTGCCAGCAGTTACCCTGTTGGCGGGGAGCTGTTTTTT	CASSYPVGGELFF
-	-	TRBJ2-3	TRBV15	TGTGCCACCAGCAGAAGGGCCTACCTCACTAGCACAGATACGCAGTATTTT	CATSRRAYLTSTDTQYF
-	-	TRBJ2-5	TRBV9	TGTGCCAGCAGCTCAGGAGGGCCGGGGGAGACCCAGTACTTC	CASSSGGPGETQYF
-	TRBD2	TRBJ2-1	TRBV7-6	TGTGCCAGCAGCTTAGCGTGGAGCGGGAGCTGGAATGAGCAGTTCTTC	CASSLAWSGSWNEQFF
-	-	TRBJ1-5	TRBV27	TGTGCCAGCAGTTTATCCGGGCCCGCGGGGGGGGGTCAGCCCCAGCATTTT	CASSLSGPAGGGQPQHF
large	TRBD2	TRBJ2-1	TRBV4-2	TGTGCCAGCAGCCCCGGACTAGCGGGGCCCGCGAGGAAGCAGTTCTTC	CASSPGLAGPARKQFF